Presented here are 22 T cell receptor beta chains from one specimen sequenced in a study of cytomegalovirus exposure and HLA in healthy donors. In the PCR, 60 Vbeta and 13 Jbeta primers were used. Some clones are missing from TCRdb's copy, which holds only in-frame ones; the method was immunoSEQ multiplex PCR. The sample lists 76,000 or so clones; around 70% were seen once. Sequenced: PBMCs. Receptors originate from a woman aged 40 to 55 in good health and CMV-seropositive.

This chain's CDR3 is CASSPGGSSYNSPLHF. CDR3 sequence (DNA): TGTGCCAGCTCACCGGGAGGGAGCTCCTATAATTCACCCCTCCACTTT. This chain uses TRBV18 with TRBJ1-6; no firm D call. Germline V gene sequence: CDR1 KGHSH, CDR2 LQKENI. V was clipped by 3 bases and J by 0 bases, with 9 bases between them. There are 16 residues in the CDR3.

CDR3 bases: TGTGCCAGCAGCTTGCCCCCTAGCGGGGGGGTGGATACGCAGTATTTT. The encoded protein is CASSLPPSGGVDTQYF. This chain joins TRBV5-4 and TRBJ2-3; TRBD2 matches at 12 bases. Germline CDR1 SGHNT, CDR2 YYREEE (reference sequence). The CDR3 sequence is 16 residues long. The ends lost 1 base at V and 6 bases at J; junction bases unmatched: 6.

The rearrangement uses TRBV5-1 and TRBJ2-6; no definite D call. The V gene lost 5 bases and the J gene lost 0 bases, with 15 bases spanning the gap. Germline V lookup: CDR1 SGHRS, CDR2 YFSETQ. The CDR3 consists of 17 residues. This CDR3 is CASRTEHFSSGANVLTF. The CDR3 DNA is TGCGCCAGCAGGACTGAACACTTCAGCTCTGGGGCCAACGTCCTGACTTTC.

This clone was observed a few times. J is TRBJ2-2 and V is TRBV7-9; a weak D match, TRBD2 (6 bases). This CDR3 is built from 14 residues. The germline V gene encodes CDR1 SEHNR and CDR2 FQNEAQ (reference sequence). The V and J ends lost 2 bases and 8 bases respectively, with 12 bases between them. Written as DNA, the CDR3 is TGTGCCAGCAGCTTAACTTATCGGGAGGGGGAGCTGTTTTTT. Translating gives CASSLTYREGELFF.

In nucleotides, the CDR3 is TGCGCCATCCCGACCAGGGGGCCCGGGGCCAACGTCCTGACTTTC. The encoded protein is CAIPTRGPGANVLTF. The genes are TRBV10-1 and TRBJ2-6; 8 nucleotides line up with TRBD1. Germline V gene sequence: CDR1 WNHNN, CDR2 SYGVQD (reference sequence). The CDR3 consists of 15 residues. V shed 10 bases and J 4 bases; nucleotides not matched to a gene: 9.

The rearrangement links TRBV7-2 to TRBJ2-7, with 7 bases fitting TRBD2. The CDR3 is 17 residues long. After removal of 5 bases from V and 6 bases from J, the junction contained 19 bases not matched to a gene. Germline lookup yields CDR1 SGHTA and CDR2 FQGNSA. This CDR3 is CASSRGQSGTIPIEQYF. The CDR3 coding sequence is TGTGCCAGCAGCCGAGGTCAGTCCGGGACTATTCCCATCGAGCAGTACTTC. The variable domain in full, with the rest retrieved from reference TRBV7-2 and TRBJ2-7, is GAGVSQSPSNKVTEKGKDVELRCDPISGHTALYWYRQSLGQGLEFLIYFQGNSAPDKSGLPSDRFSAERTGGSVSTLTIQRTQQEDSAVYLCASSRGQSGTIPIEQYFGPGTRLTVT.

The chain uses TRBV7-2 and TRBJ1-1, with a possible D match to TRBD1 (5 bases). V gave up 5 bases and J gave up 3 bases, with 16 bases separating them. The CDR3 sequence is 15 residues long. Germline V gene sequence: CDR1 SGHTA, CDR2 FQGNSA. The CDR3 DNA sequence: TGTGCCAGCAGCGCGTACCAAGGGGTCGACACTGAAGCTTTCTTT. Translation: CASSAYQGVDTEAFF.

The chain links TRBV6-5 to TRBJ1-6; the D is unclear. The germline CDR1 and CDR2 sequences are MNHEY and SVGAGI. Trimming took 0 bases from V and 6 from J, leaving 9 bases between them. This CDR3 is built from 15 residues. CDR3 bases: TGTGCCAGCAGTTACTCAGGACGGGGTAATTCACCCCTCCACTTT. Translation gives CASSYSGRGNSPLHF.

J is TRBJ2-5 and V is TRBV28; D is perhaps TRBD1 (5 bases). The CDR3 runs to 14 residues. Germline-derived CDR1 and CDR2 are MDHEN and SYDVKM. With 6 bases removed from V and 5 bases from J, the gap between germline ends came to 16 bases. In DNA form, the CDR3 reads TGTGCCAGCAGGGGTAGCAGGGTGCGGGAGACCCAGTACTTC. Its protein product is CASRGSRVRETQYF.

A few counts support this clone. The J gene is TRBJ2-7, the V gene TRBV21-1; the table's D call TRBD1 went unverified against the DNA. TRBV21-1 is annotated as a pseudogene. The CDR3 consists of 13 residues. The DNA of the CDR3 is TGTGCCAGCAGCGGGTACAGGGTGCACGAGCAGTACTTC. This encodes CASSGYRVHEQYF.

The chain has TRBV7-2 and TRBJ1-3; a possible D gene is TRBD1 (5 bases). CDR1 and CDR2 from the germline V gene are SGHTA and FQGNSA. Trimming shortened V by 5 bases and J by 2 bases, and 10 bases separated the two germline ends. The CDR3 extends over 14 amino acids. The CDR3 loop reads CASSPAGTGNTIYF. The CDR3 DNA reads TGTGCCAGCAGCCCGGCAGGGACTGGAAACACCATATATTTT.

This rearrangement joins TRBV28 to TRBJ2-2; tentative D call: TRBD1 (5 bases). V dropped 3 bases and J dropped 10 bases, with 15 bases sitting between them. The CDR3 totals 14 residues. Germline V CDR1 and CDR2: MDHEN, SYDVKM. CDR3 protein: CASSFGRTTLELFF. For the CDR3, the DNA is TGTGCCAGCAGTTTTGGACGGACAACATTGGAGCTGTTTTTT.

The chain uses TRBV28 and TRBJ2-7; 10 nucleotides align to TRBD2. V lost 2 bases to trimming and J lost 6 bases; unmatched junction nucleotides: 7. CDR3 length equals 15 residues. CDR1 MDHEN and CDR2 SYDVKM come from the germline V gene. CDR3 nucleotide sequence: TGTGCCAGCAGTTTAATCGCTAGCGGGGGTGGCGAGCAGTACTTC. This sequence encodes CASSLIASGGGEQYF.

This clone was observed a few times. CDR3 in amino acids: CASSLVREAFF. Written as DNA, the CDR3 is TGTGCCAGCAGCTTAGTCCGGGAAGCTTTCTTT. The chain links TRBV11-2 to TRBJ1-1; D is undetermined. This CDR3 has 11 amino acids. V gave up 1 base and J gave up 8 bases, with 5 bases separating them. Germline CDR1 SGHAT, CDR2 FQNNGV.

The rearrangement joins TRBV9 to TRBJ2-1, with D possibly being TRBD2 (5 bases). Germline CDR1 reads SGDLS; CDR2 reads YYNGEE. The length of the CDR3 is 15 residues. The germline V and J ends were trimmed by 0 bases and 3 bases, with 10 bases remaining between them. CDR3 DNA: TGTGCCAGCAGCGTAGTTGCGGGCAACTACAATGAGCAGTTCTTC. Translating it yields CASSVVAGNYNEQFF.

The chain employs TRBV18 and TRBJ2-2, with D perhaps matching TRBD2 (5 bases). Trimming removed 3 bases at V and 1 base at J, with 12 bases between. The CDR3 extends over 16 amino acids. Looked up from germline, CDR1 is KGHSH and CDR2 is LQKENI. This chain's CDR3 is CASSPLGVGNTGELFF. The CDR3, as DNA: TGTGCCAGCTCACCCCTCGGGGTAGGGAACACCGGGGAGCTGTTTTTT.

This sequence joins TRBV10-1 and TRBJ1-3, with unresolved D. This CDR3 has 16 amino acids. Per the germline V gene, CDR1 is WNHNN and CDR2 is SYGVQD (reference sequence). V lost 4 bases, J lost 1 base, and 14 bases lay in between. DNA for the CDR3: TGCGCCAGCAGTGCCGGCACCCTAGCTTCTGGAAACACCATATATTTT. Translation gives CASSAGTLASGNTIYF.

The chain has TRBV13 and TRBJ2-1; D unresolved. This CDR3 comprises 15 residues. From germline, CDR1 is PRHDT and CDR2 FYEKMQ (reference sequence). Trimming cost V 0 bases and J 0 bases, with 6 bases left between them. CDR3 loop: CASSLGSSSYNEQFF. As DNA, the CDR3 is TGTGCCAGCAGCTTAGGATCCAGCTCCTACAATGAGCAGTTCTTC.

The CDR3 region is CSVGDNPYEQYF. The DNA for the CDR3 is TGCAGCGTAGGTGACAATCCCTACGAGCAGTACTTC. The rearrangement joins TRBV29-1 to TRBJ2-7; D uncertain. Trimming took 6 bases from V and 2 from J, leaving 11 bases between them. CDR1 SQVTM and CDR2 ANQGSEA come from the germline V gene. The CDR3 extends over 12 amino acids.

This rearrangement joins TRBV9 to TRBJ1-4; 7 bases are shared with TRBD1. The germline gives CDR1 SGDLS, CDR2 YYNGEE. The CDR3 extends over 14 amino acids. The V and J ends lost 4 bases and 6 bases, in that order; junction bases with no gene match: 6. The CDR3 region is CASSTGTAYEKLFF. CDR3 sequence (DNA): TGTGCCAGCAGCACCGGGACAGCGTATGAAAAACTGTTTTTT.

The rearrangement joins TRBV9 to TRBJ2-7; 11 bases line up with TRBD2. CDR1 is SGDLS and CDR2 is YYNGEE in the germline V gene. The CDR3 totals 15 residues. Germline trimming cut 2 bases from V and 4 bases from J; bases unmatched to any gene: 5. The CDR3 loop reads CASSVSGRAGYEQYF. DNA for the CDR3: TGTGCCAGCAGCGTTAGCGGGAGGGCCGGGTACGAGCAGTACTTC.

The CDR3 coding sequence is TGTGCCAGCAGGCGGGGGGACACTACTGAAGCTTTCTTT. The encoded protein is CASRRGDTTEAFF. The chain uses TRBV27 and TRBJ1-1, with D perhaps matching TRBD1 (6 bases). The CDR3 runs 13 residues. From germline, CDR1 is MNHEY and CDR2 SMNVEV (reference sequence). Trimming stripped 6 bases from V and 5 bases from J, with 13 bases between.